The following is a T cell receptor beta chain sequence with its context. Its target is not known. CDR3 length: 19 residues. V was clipped by 7 bases and J by 2 bases, with 27 bases between them. Germline values: CDR1 SNHLY, CDR2 FYNNEI. The record originates from a study of T cell responses to AZD1222 COVID-19 vaccine. Study-wide results and caveats: The sample set comprised mostly white British donors with more females, and clonal diversity was possibly underestimated. Repertoires were obtained solely post-peak T cell response. Unmutated variant regions are reportedly targeted by nearly half of spike-specific TCRs.

Clones were read by immunoSEQ multiplex PCR, and TCRdb kept only the in-frame ones, dropping some. In the table there are 180,000 or so clones, roughly nine tenths of which are singletons. The input for sequencing was peripheral blood, taken 28 days after the second AZD1222 dose. The sequence was obtained from an adult who received the AZD1222 COVID-19 vaccine. V is TRBV2 and J is TRBJ1-5, with TRBD1 as a possible D gene (6 bases). In nucleotides, the CDR3 is TGTGCCAGCACCTCACAGACGGGACACGGAGACTTGGGCAATCAGCCCCAGCATTTT. It translates to CASTSQTGHGDLGNQPQHF.